The 28 T cell receptor beta chains in this list originate from one sample, sequenced in a study of T cells after yellow fever vaccination. A single record per CDR3 protein comes from TCRdb applying MiXCR to the 5' RACE reads. This sample has 200,000 to 300,000 distinct CDR3 sequences; 6.9% occur once, and the top ten carry over 0.65%. The starting material was CD4+ T cells sorted from PBMCs, obtained 15 days after the yellow fever booster vaccination. These receptors were obtained from a man aged 30 to 45 who received the YFV17D yellow fever vaccine.

This clonotype was picked up a small number of times. This chain links TRBV20-1 with TRBJ1-3, with D unclear. Germline CDR1 DFQATT, CDR2 SNEGSKA (reference sequence). This CDR3 region has 12 residues. V shed 4 bases and J shed 3 bases, with 7 bases lying between them. DNA of the CDR3: TGCAGTGCTAACCGGGGTGGAAACACCATATATTTT. It yields the protein CSANRGGNTIYF.

Ten or more counts support this clonotype. The chain couples TRBV25-1 to TRBJ2-1; D possibly matches TRBD1 or TRBD2 (5 bases each). V was shortened by 5 bases and J by 3 bases, with 11 bases between the two germline ends. The CDR3 runs 14 residues. Germline V gene data show CDR1 as MGHDK and CDR2 as SYGVNS. CDR3 amino acids: CASSIGTFYNEQFF. The CDR3 nucleotides read TGTGCCAGCAGTATAGGGACCTTCTACAATGAGCAGTTCTTC.

This clonotype was detected ten times or more. This chain uses TRBV10-3 with TRBJ2-2, with TRBD2 matching over 7 bases. The V gene's germline CDR1 is ENHRY and CDR2 SYGVKD. Losses at the gene ends were 6 bases for V and 6 bases for J; bases not matched to a gene: 4. CDR3 length equals 13 residues. CDR3 sequence: CAISHAGAGELFF. The CDR3 nucleotides are TGTGCCATCAGCCACGCGGGGGCCGGGGAGCTGTTTTTT.

This clonotype has at least ten counts. The chain joins TRBV20-1 to TRBJ2-5; TRBD2 aligns across 9 bases. Germline V lookup: CDR1 DFQATT, CDR2 SNEGSKA (reference sequence). The V gene end was trimmed by 4 bases and the J gene end by 5 bases; junction bases not matched to a gene: 2. The CDR3 contains 12 residues. This CDR3 reads CSANSGSETQYF. The CDR3 nucleotides are TGCAGTGCTAATAGCGGGAGTGAGACCCAGTACTTC.

This rearrangement joins TRBV18 to TRBJ2-2, with D hard to call. This CDR3 region has 14 residues. V dropped 10 bases and J dropped 5 bases, with 17 bases sitting between them. CDR1 and CDR2 from the germline V gene are KGHSH and LQKENI. CDR3 amino acids: CATQVNRRTGELFF. DNA for the CDR3: TGTGCCACGCAAGTAAATAGGCGAACCGGGGAGCTGTTTTTT.

In DNA, the CDR3 is TGCGCCAGCAGCTTGGTAGTCAGGGTAGAGACCCAGTACTTC. Its protein product is CASSLVVRVETQYF. The chain couples TRBV5-1 to TRBJ2-5; possible D gene TRBD1, 5 bases. Germline CDR1 is SGHRS and CDR2 is YFSETQ. The germline V and J ends were trimmed by 0 bases and 4 bases, with 10 bases remaining between them. The CDR3 is 14 residues long.

The V and J genes are TRBV7-8 and TRBJ1-2; D gene unclear. V dropped 2 bases and J dropped 6 bases, with 19 bases sitting between them. This CDR3 spans 16 amino acids. Germline V lookup: CDR1 SGHVS, CDR2 FQNEAQ. The chain's CDR3 is CASSLRAPGRGNGYTF. CDR3 DNA: TGTGCCAGCAGCTTAAGGGCCCCAGGACGCGGGAATGGCTACACCTTC.

This clonotype was observed many times. V gene TRBV7-9 combines with J gene TRBJ2-7, with D unresolved. The V end was cut by 1 base, the J end by 7 bases, with 17 bases between. Germline V gene lookup returns CDR1 SEHNR and CDR2 FQNEAQ (reference sequence). This CDR3 spans 15 amino acids. The CDR3 sequence is CASSLDQVSVGEQYF. The CDR3 DNA sequence: TGTGCCAGCAGCTTAGATCAGGTGTCGGTGGGAGAGCAGTACTTC.

The chain has TRBV2 and TRBJ1-1; TRBD1 aligns across 7 bases. V was clipped by 6 bases and J by 4 bases; unmatched bases: 11. This CDR3 is 15 amino acids long. The germline V gene has CDR1 SNHLY and CDR2 FYNNEI. CDR3 DNA sequence: TGTGCCAGCAGGGGTTACAGGGGTTTGGGCACTGAAGCTTTCTTT. Translated, it gives CASRGYRGLGTEAFF. Full variable domain (rest looked up from reference TRBV2 and TRBJ1-1): EPEVTQTPSHQVTQMGQEVILRCVPISNHLYFYWYRQILGQKVEFLVSFYNNEISEKSEIFDDQFSVERPDGSNFTLKIRSTKLEDSAMYFCASRGYRGLGTEAFFGQGTRLTVV.

This clonotype was observed many times. The chain employs TRBV19 and TRBJ2-1; 8 positions match TRBD2. Germline CDR1 and CDR2: LNHDA and SQIVND (reference sequence). V lost 1 base to trimming and J lost 3 bases; unmatched junction nucleotides: 11. The CDR3 runs 18 residues. Here the CDR3 reads CASSIVSSGRFFYNEQFF. The DNA of the CDR3 is TGTGCCAGTAGTATAGTATCGAGCGGGAGATTCTTCTACAATGAGCAGTTCTTC.

The chain is built from TRBV10-1 and TRBJ2-1; 8 bases are shared with TRBD2. With V trimmed by 4 bases and J by 10 bases, 9 bases remained unmatched. The germline gives CDR1 WNHNN, CDR2 SYGVQD (reference sequence). This CDR3 region has 14 residues. For the CDR3, the DNA is TGCGCCAGCAGTGGCGGGAGGAAGTCGGGGGAGCAGTTCTTC. Encoded protein: CASSGGRKSGEQFF.

A note on this clonotype: A much larger clone differs from this one at a single base, so this may be a read error. The chain is built from TRBV5-1 and TRBJ2-3; 7 positions agree with TRBD2. This CDR3 is 16 amino acids long. CDR1 and CDR2 (germline): SGHRS, YFSETQ. CDR3 amino acids: CASSSTGSGTTDPQYF. CDR3 bases: TGCGCCAGCAGCTCCACGGGGAGCGGGACCACAGATCCGCAGTATTTT.

This clonotype has ten or more counts. The chain is built from TRBV5-1 and TRBJ2-7; 10 positions match TRBD1. With 1 base clipped from V and 6 bases from J, the junction kept 7 bases outside the gene matches. The germline V gene has CDR1 SGHRS and CDR2 YFSETQ. The CDR3 is made up of 15 amino acids. The CDR3 coding sequence is TGCGCCAGCAGCTTGCCCCGGGACAGGGGAGGCGAGCAGTACTTC. It specifies CASSLPRDRGGEQYF. The full variable domain, completed using reference TRBV5-1 and TRBJ2-7, is KAGVTQTPRYLIKTRGQQVTLSCSPISGHRSVSWYQQTPGQGLQFLFEYFSETQRNKGNFPGRFSGRQFSNSRSEMNVSTLELGDSALYLCASSLPRDRGGEQYFGPGTRLTVT.

This chain connects TRBV20-1 to TRBJ1-2; D call uncertain. With 0 bases removed from V and 4 bases from J, the gap between germline ends came to 12 bases. Germline assignment: CDR1 DFQATT and CDR2 SNEGSKA (reference sequence). The CDR3 runs 14 residues. CDR3 sequence reads: CSARDWEGTYGYTF. The CDR3 region has the DNA TGCAGTGCTAGAGATTGGGAGGGTACCTATGGCTACACCTTC.

There are a few counts of this clonotype. The V gene is TRBV6-1, the J gene TRBJ1-5; D is ambiguous. V was cut by 6 bases and J by 2 bases, with 11 bases left in between. CDR3 length: 14 residues. Germline-derived CDR1 and CDR2 are MNHNS and SASEGT. The CDR3: CASRPEGGNQPQHF. DNA of the CDR3: TGTGCCAGCAGACCTGAGGGTGGCAATCAGCCCCAGCATTTT.

The chain recombines TRBV29-1 with TRBJ2-7; 7 positions agree with TRBD1. Germline V gene sequence: CDR1 SQVTM, CDR2 ANQGSEA. V lost 6 bases and J lost 3; bases outside the gene matches: 11. The CDR3 extends over 14 amino acids. CDR3 in amino acids: CSVRRDRSVYEQYF. CDR3 bases: TGCAGCGTCCGAAGGGACAGATCGGTCTACGAGCAGTACTTC.

The chain employs TRBV7-9 and TRBJ2-7; tentatively, D is TRBD1 (5 bases). Trimming removed 8 bases at V and 3 bases at J, with 11 bases between. The CDR3 spans 12 residues. CDR1 is SEHNR, CDR2 FQNEAQ, per germline (reference sequence). For the CDR3, the DNA is TGTGCCAGCGAAGGGGTTAACTACGAGCAGTACTTC. Translation: CASEGVNYEQYF.

This clonotype was seen a handful of times. The chain uses TRBV10-3 and TRBJ1-3; D is ambiguous. The CDR3 is 16 amino acids. The ends were cut back, 6 bases at V and 2 bases at J, with 17 bases in the middle. The V gene's germline CDR1 is ENHRY and CDR2 SYGVKD. The CDR3 here is CAISPASPRTGNTIYF. CDR3 nucleotide sequence: TGTGCCATCAGCCCGGCCTCCCCTCGAACTGGAAACACCATATATTTT.

This clonotype came up many times. The genes are TRBV10-1 and TRBJ2-3; 14 bases align to TRBD2. The germline V gene encodes CDR1 WNHNN and CDR2 SYGVQD (reference sequence). Trimming at V came to 2 bases and at J to 4 bases, leaving 2 bases not matched to a gene. The CDR3 sequence is 16 residues long. The CDR3 is CASSEGLAGGSDTQYF. The CDR3 DNA reads as TGCGCCAGCAGTGAGGGACTAGCGGGAGGATCAGATACGCAGTATTTT.

The chain links TRBV18 to TRBJ2-2; D remains ambiguous. Germline CDR1 reads KGHSH; CDR2 reads LQKENI. Trimming pared 8 bases from V and 6 bases from J, leaving 19 bases between. The CDR3 runs to 15 residues. The CDR3 nucleotides read TGTGCCAGCGGACCAGCTCAGGTGGTATCCGGGGAGCTGTTTTTT. This translates into CASGPAQVVSGELFF.

The chain combines TRBV6-2 or TRBV6-3 with TRBJ2-1, with 7 bases lining up with TRBD1. The CDR3 is 16 residues long. Germline lookup yields CDR1 MNHEY and CDR2 SVGEGT. The J segment lost 8 bases and the V segment lost 0 bases, leaving 10 bases of the junction unmatched. For the CDR3, the DNA is TGTGCCAGCAGTTACTCGAGAGGGGGCTTGAGCGATGAGCAGTTCTTC. Encoded protein: CASSYSRGGLSDEQFF.

There are many counts of this clonotype. The J gene is TRBJ2-3, the V gene TRBV19; the D is unclear. Germline values: CDR1 LNHDA, CDR2 SQIVND (reference sequence). Trimming shortened V by 3 bases and J by 5 bases, and 9 bases separated the two germline ends. The CDR3 covers 13 residues. CDR3 protein: CASSIRIGDTQYF. CDR3 sequence (DNA): TGTGCCAGTAGTATCCGGATTGGAGATACGCAGTATTTT.

This clonotype was seen a few times. V usage is TRBV30 and J usage is TRBJ2-7, with D perhaps given as TRBD1 or TRBD2 (5 bases each). Germline CDR1 and CDR2: GTSNPN and SVGIG (reference sequence). CDR3 size: 15 residues. Trimming left V 6 bases short and J 0 bases short, with 18 bases between. The CDR3 loop is CACVPPGRSSYEQYF. Here the CDR3 DNA reads TGTGCCTGCGTCCCACCGGGACGGAGCTCCTACGAGCAGTACTTC.

This clonotype was seen a few times. The gene calls are TRBV12-3 or TRBV12-4 and TRBJ2-7; D ambiguous. V was pared by 7 bases and J by 6 bases, with 4 bases between. The CDR3 loop spans 9 amino acids. The CDR3 spells CASIPEQYF. CDR3 DNA sequence: TGTGCCAGCATCCCCGAGCAGTACTTC.

This clonotype was counted a few times. CDR3 protein: CASSYPTGSNTGELFF. For the CDR3, the DNA is TGCGCCAGCAGCTACCCGACAGGCTCGAACACCGGGGAGCTGTTTTTT. The chain carries TRBV5-1 and TRBJ2-2, with D possibly TRBD1 on 6 matching bases. CDR3 length: 16 amino acids. The V gene lost 3 bases and the J gene lost 0 bases, with 12 bases spanning the gap. Germline V gene sequence: CDR1 SGHRS, CDR2 YFSETQ.

This clonotype was counted only a few times. The chain combines TRBV18 with TRBJ1-4; 7 bases agree with TRBD1. CDR1 is KGHSH and CDR2 is LQKENI in the germline V gene. The CDR3 has 13 residues. The J segment lost 7 bases and the V segment lost 4 bases, leaving 3 bases of the junction unmatched. In DNA form, the CDR3 reads TGTGCCAGCTCACAAGGGACAGTTGAAAAACTGTTTTTT. Translated, it gives CASSQGTVEKLFF.

V and J are TRBV15 and TRBJ1-2, with no clear D. From germline, CDR1 is LNHNV and CDR2 YYDKDF (reference sequence). V lost 0 bases and J 0 bases, leaving 5 bases between the germline ends. The CDR3 sequence is 14 residues long. The CDR3 bases are TGTGCCACCAGCAGAGATAGGGCTAACTATGGCTACACCTTC. Protein product: CATSRDRANYGYTF. The full variable domain, with the rest looked up from reference TRBV15 and TRBJ1-2, is DAMVIQNPRYQVTQFGKPVTLSCSQTLNHNVMYWYQQKSSQAPKLLFHYYDKDFNNEADTPDNFQSRRPNTSFCFLDIRSPGLGDTAMYLCATSRDRANYGYTFGSGTRLTVV.

This clonotype has just a few counts. J is TRBJ2-2 and V is TRBV20-1; 8 bases map to TRBD1. CDR3 length: 13 residues. Germline V gene sequence: CDR1 DFQATT, CDR2 SNEGSKA (reference sequence). Unmatched junction bases numbered 2, after V lost 3 bases and J lost 5 bases. CDR3 in DNA: TGCAGTGCTAGCAGGACAGGGACCGGGGAGCTGTTTTTT. It is translated as CSASRTGTGELFF.